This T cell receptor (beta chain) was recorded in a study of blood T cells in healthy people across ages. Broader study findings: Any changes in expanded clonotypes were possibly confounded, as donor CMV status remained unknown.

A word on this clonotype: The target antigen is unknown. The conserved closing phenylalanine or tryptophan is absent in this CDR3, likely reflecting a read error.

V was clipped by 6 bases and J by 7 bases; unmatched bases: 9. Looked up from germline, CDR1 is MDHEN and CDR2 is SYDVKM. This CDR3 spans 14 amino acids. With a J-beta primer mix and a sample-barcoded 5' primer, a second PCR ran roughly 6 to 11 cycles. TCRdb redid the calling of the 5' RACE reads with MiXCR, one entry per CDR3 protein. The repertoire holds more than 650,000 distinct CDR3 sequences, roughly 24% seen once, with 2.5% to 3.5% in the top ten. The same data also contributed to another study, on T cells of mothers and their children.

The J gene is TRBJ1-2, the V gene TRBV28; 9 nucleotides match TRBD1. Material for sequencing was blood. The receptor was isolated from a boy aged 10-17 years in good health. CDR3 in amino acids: CASSTGQGGGGYTL. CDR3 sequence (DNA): TGTGCCAGCAGCACGGGACAGGGCGGCGGTGGCTACACCCTC.